What follows are 21 T cell receptor beta chains derived from one specimen sequenced in a study of T cell repertoires in cytomegalovirus infection. TCRdb re-derived calls from the reads in MiXCR, one entry per CDR3 protein. Of about 700,000 distinct CDR3 sequences in the sample, around 35% were seen once. Antigens for these TCRs are unknown. The sequencing here drew on cultured PBMCs, taken from culture after CMV antigen stimulation. These receptor sequences come from a human donor in good health (CMV status not recorded). Some clones in this sample may be carry-over from other donors' samples.

The genes are TRBV4-3 and TRBJ2-4, with a tentative D call TRBD1 (6 bases). Trimming stripped 0 bases from V and 5 bases from J, with 11 bases between. The CDR3 sequence is 15 residues long. CDR1 LGHNA and CDR2 YSLEER come from the germline V gene. As DNA, the CDR3 is TGCGCCAGCAGCCAAGACAGGGGCTCTCAAAACATTCAGTACTTC. This gives the protein CASSQDRGSQNIQYF.

In its sample, this clonotype was seen a few times. This rearrangement joins TRBV10-3 to TRBJ2-7; 8 bases align to TRBD1. CDR1 is ENHRY, CDR2 SYGVKD, per germline. V lost 6 bases and J lost 0; bases outside the gene matches: 7. This CDR3 contains 15 residues. CDR3 nucleotides: TGTGCCATCAGCGGATCGGGACAGGACTCCTACGAGCAGTACTTC. Residues: CAISGSGQDSYEQYF.

This clonotype was counted between two and nine times. The chain carries TRBV7-8 and TRBJ2-2; possible D gene TRBD1, 6 bases. The germline V gene has CDR1 SGHVS and CDR2 FQNEAQ. The CDR3 covers 16 residues. V was cut by 1 base and J by 8 bases, with 17 bases left in between. CDR3 protein: CASSLGGGFPGGELFF. Here the CDR3 DNA reads TGTGCCAGCAGCTTAGGAGGGGGTTTCCCCGGAGGGGAGCTGTTTTTT.

This clonotype has just a few counts. An end of the junction differs from the germline gene, which may be a read error. The genes are TRBV20-1 and TRBJ2-1, with 9 bases lining up with TRBD2. Per germline, CDR1 DFQATT and CDR2 SNEGSKA (reference sequence). This CDR3 contains 14 residues. This CDR3 reads CSTAGTSSLLEEFF. Here the CDR3 DNA reads TGCAGTACCGCCGGGACTAGCTCGCTTCTTGAGGAGTTCTTC.

This clonotype has at least ten counts. The V call is TRBV7-2, the J call TRBJ1-1; weak D call: TRBD1 (5 bases). This CDR3 contains 16 residues. Trimming took off 0 bases at V and 4 bases at J, with 15 bases between the two ends. Germline V gives CDR1 SGHTA, CDR2 FQGNSA. Written as DNA, the CDR3 is TGTGCCAGCAGCTTAGCCCTGGGCGGGGGGATCACTGAAGCTTTCTTT. This translates into CASSLALGGGITEAFF.

The gene calls are TRBV7-9 and TRBJ1-5; 9 nucleotides match TRBD1. The germline gives CDR1 SEHNR, CDR2 FQNEAQ (reference sequence). The CDR3 runs to 16 residues. V lost 1 base, J lost 2 bases, and 3 bases stayed unmatched. The chain's CDR3 is CASSLGQGVGNQPQHF. CDR3 bases: TGTGCCAGCAGCTTAGGACAGGGGGTAGGCAATCAGCCCCAGCATTTT.

CDR3 sequence: CASKQGTSYNEQFF. The CDR3 region has the DNA TGTGCCAGCAAGCAAGGGACTAGCTACAATGAGCAGTTCTTC. The V gene is TRBV7-2, the J gene TRBJ2-1; TRBD2 agrees at 8 bases. Germline V gene sequence: CDR1 SGHTA, CDR2 FQGNSA. CDR3 length equals 14 residues. J was trimmed by 3 bases and V by 7 bases; bases with no gene match: 5.

In the case of this clonotype: This sequence may be a read error, since a much larger clone differs from it by one base. The chain recombines TRBV28 with TRBJ2-5; TRBD1 matches at 7 bases. The CDR3 extends over 14 amino acids. V was pared by 3 bases and J by 3 bases, with 4 bases of the junction left unmatched. From germline, CDR1 is MDHEN and CDR2 SYDVKM. CDR3 residues: CASSFRGGKETQYF. For the CDR3, the DNA is TGTGCCAGCAGTTTCCGAGGGGGCAAAGAGACCCAGTACTTC.

This clonotype was seen ten or more times. This sequence joins TRBV7-8 and TRBJ2-1; weak D call: TRBD2 (6 bases). The CDR3 totals 14 residues. The germline V gene encodes CDR1 SGHVS and CDR2 FQNEAQ. The ends were cut back, 3 bases at V and 9 bases at J, with 15 bases in the middle. Here the CDR3 DNA reads TGTGCCAGCAGCTTGCTTCCGGGAGAGGGTGAGCAGTTCTTC. This codes for CASSLLPGEGEQFF.

This clonotype has just a few counts. DNA for the CDR3: TGTGCCAGCAGTCCCGGCAGAGGGGGTAGAACTGAAGCTTTCTTT. It specifies CASSPGRGGRTEAFF. The V call is TRBV6-1, the J call TRBJ1-1, with D perhaps TRBD1 (6 bases). This CDR3 spans 15 amino acids. The V and J ends lost 5 bases and 5 bases respectively, with 18 bases between them. CDR1 and CDR2 (germline): MNHNS, SASEGT.

V usage is TRBV6-1 and J usage is TRBJ1-3; D not resolved. There are 17 residues in the CDR3. Trimming pared 8 bases from V and 0 bases from J, leaving 20 bases between. CDR1 MNHNS and CDR2 SASEGT come from the germline V gene. The CDR3: CASQIFGSTYSGNTIYF. The CDR3, as DNA: TGTGCCAGCCAAATATTTGGGTCAACCTACTCTGGAAACACCATATATTTT.

This chain connects TRBV2 to TRBJ1-1, with 7 bases lining up with TRBD1. The CDR3 has 14 amino acids. Per the germline V gene, CDR1 is SNHLY and CDR2 is FYNNEI. Trimming took 3 bases from V and 6 from J; bases not matched to a gene: 7. The CDR3 reads CASSDRQGGAEAFF. Written as DNA, the CDR3 is TGTGCCAGCAGTGACAGACAGGGAGGTGCTGAAGCTTTCTTT.

V usage is TRBV5-1 and J usage is TRBJ2-5; 8 nucleotides agree with TRBD2. The J segment lost 1 base and the V segment lost 4 bases, leaving 6 bases of the junction unmatched. The CDR3 spans 15 residues. CDR1 is SGHRS and CDR2 is YFSETQ in the germline V gene. CDR3 amino acids: CASSPAAGGQETQYF. As DNA, the CDR3 is TGCGCCAGCAGCCCGGCGGCGGGGGGCCAAGAGACCCAGTACTTC.

A few counts support this clonotype. V and J are TRBV7-9 and TRBJ1-1; perhaps TRBD1 as D (6 bases). Germline V CDR1 and CDR2: SEHNR, FQNEAQ (reference sequence). There are 15 residues in the CDR3. Trimming pared 2 bases from V and 5 bases from J, leaving 15 bases between. The CDR3 loop is CASSLMGGLGTEAFF. The CDR3, as DNA: TGTGCCAGCAGCTTAATGGGGGGGCTGGGGACTGAAGCTTTCTTT. Complete variable domain (other parts from reference TRBV7-9 and TRBJ1-1): DTGVSQNPRHKITKRGQNVTFRCDPISEHNRLYWYRQTLGQGPEFLTYFQNEAQLEKSRLLSDRFSAERPKGSFSTLEIQRTEQGDSAMYLCASSLMGGLGTEAFFGQGTRLTVV.

This chain links TRBV20-1 with TRBJ2-5; possible D gene TRBD1, 5 bases. The CDR3 runs 15 residues. The germline V gene has CDR1 DFQATT and CDR2 SNEGSKA (reference sequence). Trimming cost V 5 bases and J 5 bases, with 21 bases left between them. CDR3 in amino acids: CSAYQQAVAEETQYF. In nucleotides, the CDR3 is TGCAGTGCTTACCAACAGGCGGTTGCGGAGGAGACCCAGTACTTC.

This chain connects TRBV2 to TRBJ1-1; no clear D. This CDR3 spans 12 amino acids. V dropped 7 bases and J dropped 1 base, with 7 bases sitting between them. Germline V gene sequence: CDR1 SNHLY, CDR2 FYNNEI. The CDR3 region has the DNA TGTGCCAGCAAACTGAAGAACACTGAAGCTTTCTTT. It translates to CASKLKNTEAFF.

J is TRBJ2-5 and V is TRBV12-3 or TRBV12-4; 8 bases are shared with TRBD1. The CDR3 sequence is 15 residues long. V trimming: 6 bases; J trimming: 9 bases; junction bases outside the gene matches: 15. CDR3 sequence reads: CASSHLRDRPRAQYF. DNA of the CDR3: TGTGCCAGCAGCCATCTCCGGGACAGGCCCCGGGCCCAGTACTTC.

The rearrangement joins TRBV9 to TRBJ1-5, with 7 positions matching TRBD1. The CDR3 has 15 residues. Germline V CDR1 and CDR2: SGDLS, YYNGEE. Trimming removed 0 bases from V and 8 bases from J; junction bases left unmatched: 8. Here the CDR3 DNA reads TGTGCCAGCAGCGTAGGGAGAGGGGGCATGGAGCCCCAGCATTTT. Protein: CASSVGRGGMEPQHF. The variable domain in full, completed from reference TRBV9 and TRBJ1-5, reads DSGVTQTPKHLITATGQRVTLRCSPRSGDLSVYWYQQSLDQGLQFLIQYYNGEERAKGNILERFSAQQFPDLHSELNLSSLELGDSALYFCASSVGRGGMEPQHFGDGTRLSIL.

This clonotype showed up many times. The V and J genes are TRBV7-2 and TRBJ1-5; D unresolved. CDR1 is SGHTA, CDR2 FQGNSA, per germline. The CDR3 is made up of 12 amino acids. The germline V and J ends were trimmed by 3 bases and 4 bases, with 4 bases remaining between them. The chain's CDR3 is CASSLPNQPQHF. As DNA, the CDR3 is TGTGCCAGCAGCTTGCCGAATCAGCCCCAGCATTTT.

This clonotype was detected many times. The chain is built from TRBV7-8 and TRBJ2-5; 11 positions agree with TRBD2. The CDR3 length is 15 residues. After removal of 5 bases from V and 6 bases from J, the junction contained 8 bases not matched to a gene. From germline, CDR1 is SGHVS and CDR2 FQNEAQ. CDR3 sequence (DNA): TGTGCCAGCAGCCTAAGACTAGCGGGAAGGAAGACCCAGTACTTC. Amino acids: CASSLRLAGRKTQYF.

The chain is built from TRBV7-9 and TRBJ1-3, with D perhaps TRBD1 (5 bases). There are 18 residues in the CDR3. Germline V gene lookup returns CDR1 SEHNR and CDR2 FQNEAQ (reference sequence). Trimming took 5 bases from V and 0 from J, leaving 20 bases between them. The CDR3 DNA reads as TGTGCCAGCAGCCAAAGGGACGGGCTGGGGAACTCTGGAAACACCATATATTTT. This translates into CASSQRDGLGNSGNTIYF.